What follows are 25 T cell receptor beta chains derived from one specimen sequenced in a study of blood T cell repertoires in COVID-19. The assay was immunoSEQ multiplex PCR, and TCRdb's table has in-frame clones only and misses some. The top ten hold about 3.2% of the sample, which has around 500,000 clones, roughly 88% seen once. Source material: peripheral blood. Every receptor here comes from a human donor in a cohort sampled during active COVID-19.

This clone was counted many times. The J gene is TRBJ1-2, the V gene TRBV19; 8 bases fit TRBD1. The germline V gene has CDR1 LNHDA and CDR2 SQIVND (reference sequence). With V trimmed by 6 bases and J by 4 bases, 10 bases remained unmatched. This CDR3 contains 15 residues. The CDR3: CASSPGQGRIYGYTF. In DNA, the CDR3 is TGTGCCAGTAGCCCCGGACAGGGTCGGATCTATGGCTACACCTTC.

The rearrangement joins TRBV9 to TRBJ2-7, with D unresolved. Germline V gene lookup returns CDR1 SGDLS and CDR2 YYNGEE. The CDR3 contains 15 residues. Trimming cost V 4 bases and J 3 bases, with 17 bases left between them. The CDR3, as DNA: TGTGCCAGCAGCACCACACCCTCGAAAATCTACGAGCAGTACTTC. Translation gives CASSTTPSKIYEQYF.

V gene TRBV7-9 combines with J gene TRBJ1-2; D is unresolved. The V and J ends lost 5 bases and 4 bases respectively, with 14 bases between them. Looked up from germline, CDR1 is SEHNR and CDR2 is FQNEAQ (reference sequence). The CDR3 totals 14 residues. In DNA form, the CDR3 reads TGTGCCAGCAGCCCCTCTTTGGACTTCTATGGCTACACCTTC. This encodes CASSPSLDFYGYTF. The whole variable domain, remainder taken from reference TRBV7-9 and TRBJ1-2, is DTGVSQNPRHKITKRGQNVTFRCDPISEHNRLYWYRQTLGQGPEFLTYFQNEAQLEKSRLLSDRFSAERPKGSFSTLEIQRTEQGDSAMYLCASSPSLDFYGYTFGSGTRLTVV.

The chain has TRBV27 and TRBJ2-6; 9 positions match TRBD1. This CDR3 has 18 amino acids. The ends lost 6 bases at V and 0 bases at J; junction bases unmatched: 9. Per germline, CDR1 MNHEY and CDR2 SMNVEV (reference sequence). CDR3 sequence: CASSSTGTGRSGANVLTF. The CDR3 nucleotides are TGTGCCAGCAGCTCGACCGGGACAGGGCGCTCTGGGGCCAACGTCCTGACTTTC.

The rearrangement joins TRBV18 to TRBJ2-1; 11 bases are a match to TRBD2. This CDR3 spans 18 amino acids. The V gene end was trimmed by 3 bases and the J gene end by 0 bases; junction bases not matched to a gene: 7. Germline CDR1 and CDR2: KGHSH and LQKENI. In DNA, the CDR3 is TGTGCCAGCTCACCCTCGCGGGGACTAGCGGACTCCTACAATGAGCAGTTCTTC. This gives the protein CASSPSRGLADSYNEQFF.

The rearrangement joins TRBV4-1 to TRBJ2-3; D uncertain. Germline lookup yields CDR1 MGHRA and CDR2 YSYEKL. This CDR3 contains 15 residues. Trimming took 1 base from V and 3 from J, leaving 11 bases between them. CDR3 region: CASSQVGMTTDTQYF. CDR3 DNA sequence: TGCGCCAGCAGCCAAGTTGGTATGACTACAGATACGCAGTATTTT.

CDR3 DNA sequence: TGTGCCAGCAGTTTACAGGGGAAGGGCACTGGAGAGACCCAGTACTTC. This encodes CASSLQGKGTGETQYF. The rearrangement links TRBV27 to TRBJ2-5; tentatively, D is TRBD1 (6 bases). Germline CDR1 reads MNHEY; CDR2 reads SMNVEV (reference sequence). CDR3 length: 16 residues. V lost 2 bases and J 4 bases, leaving 17 bases between the germline ends.

The V call is TRBV29-1, the J call TRBJ2-7; D gene ambiguous. Germline V gene data show CDR1 as SQVTM and CDR2 as ANQGSEA. CDR3 length equals 13 residues. The germline V and J ends were trimmed by 7 bases and 6 bases, with 19 bases remaining between them. The CDR3 spells CSGGYGYGGEQYF. In nucleotides, the CDR3 is TGCAGCGGAGGATACGGATACGGCGGCGAGCAGTACTTC.

This clone was observed a single time. This rearrangement joins TRBV12-5 to TRBJ2-1; D unclear. Looked up from germline, CDR1 is LGHNT and CDR2 is FRNRAP. The V end was cut by 8 bases, the J end by 5 bases, with 10 bases between. This CDR3 has 12 residues. CDR3: CASSLTDNEQFF. In DNA, the CDR3 is TGTGCTAGTTCCCTTACAGACAATGAGCAGTTCTTC.

CDR3 loop: CASSPSLAGGVLSYNEQFF. The DNA for the CDR3 is TGTGCCAGCAGCCCCAGCCTAGCGGGAGGCGTGTTGTCCTACAATGAGCAGTTCTTC. The chain carries TRBV2 and TRBJ2-1; 11 bases agree with TRBD2. Germline V gene sequence: CDR1 SNHLY, CDR2 FYNNEI. V was clipped by 6 bases and J by 1 base; unmatched bases: 14. CDR3 length: 19 residues.

The table lists this clone with a count of one. This rearrangement joins TRBV4-1 to TRBJ2-2; 7 bases align to TRBD1. Trimming cost V 4 bases and J 5 bases; bases outside gene matches: 7. The CDR3 extends over 15 amino acids. Germline V lookup: CDR1 MGHRA, CDR2 YSYEKL. This chain's CDR3 is CASSRERQGTGELFF. Written as DNA, the CDR3 is TGCGCCAGCAGCCGAGAGAGACAGGGTACCGGGGAGCTGTTTTTT.

The V and J genes are TRBV24-1 and TRBJ2-1; TRBD1 matches 7 bases. The junction had 3 bases not matched to a gene; V was cut back by 0 bases and J by 5 bases. The CDR3 is made up of 15 amino acids. The germline gives CDR1 KGHDR, CDR2 SFDVKD. The CDR3 sequence: CATSDLGTDNNEQFF. The CDR3 DNA sequence: TGTGCCACCAGTGATTTGGGGACAGACAACAATGAGCAGTTCTTC.

The chain joins TRBV7-9 to TRBJ2-3; D gene ambiguous. V was shortened by 6 bases and J by 0 bases, with 7 bases between the two germline ends. In germline, CDR1 is SEHNR, CDR2 FQNEAQ (reference sequence). This CDR3 comprises 13 residues. The CDR3 nucleotides are TGTGCCAGCAGTTTACCTAGCACAGATACGCAGTATTTT. Its protein is CASSLPSTDTQYF.

This sequence joins TRBV3-1 (or the pseudogene TRBV3-2) and TRBJ2-1, with TRBD2 identical over 8 bases. This CDR3 contains 15 residues. Germline loops: CDR1 LGHDT, CDR2 YNNKEL (reference sequence). Trimming at V came to 1 base and at J to 2 bases, leaving 1 base not matched to a gene. The CDR3 DNA reads TGTGCCAGCAGCCAAGCCGGGGGGGCCTACAATGAGCAGTTCTTC. It codes for CASSQAGGAYNEQFF.

Comments on this clone: Distinct nucleotide sequences in the sample also encode this CDR3. The chain carries TRBV29-1 and TRBJ2-3; 10 bases fit TRBD1. Germline V gives CDR1 SQVTM, CDR2 ANQGSEA. The CDR3 extends over 13 amino acids. V dropped 6 bases and J dropped 5; count of bases not matched to a gene: 5. CDR3 loop: CSVDRGLGDTQYF. The CDR3 nucleotides are TGCAGCGTCGACAGGGGGCTTGGAGATACGCAGTATTTT.

V gene TRBV4-2 combines with J gene TRBJ1-4, with 8 bases aligning to TRBD1. The CDR3 totals 16 residues. V gave up 3 bases and J gave up 8 bases; unmatched junction bases: 11. The V gene's germline CDR1 is LGHNA and CDR2 YNFKEQ. CDR3 protein: CASSQGSDRGNEKLFF. The CDR3, as DNA: TGTGCCAGCAGCCAGGGATCCGACAGGGGTAACGAAAAACTGTTTTTT.

The chain employs TRBV2 and TRBJ2-7; 10 positions agree with TRBD1. V lost 6 bases and J lost 2; bases outside the gene matches: 7. CDR1 is SNHLY and CDR2 is FYNNEI in the germline V gene. The CDR3 is 15 residues long. CDR3 sequence reads: CASSLDRGQTYEQYF. The CDR3 coding sequence is TGTGCCAGCAGCCTCGACAGGGGGCAAACCTACGAGCAGTACTTC.

The genes are TRBV6-2 or TRBV6-3 and TRBJ1-5; D unclear. The CDR3 sequence is 13 residues long. Germline V gene data show CDR1 as MNHEY and CDR2 as SVGEGT. V was cut by 5 bases and J by 6 bases, with 11 bases left in between. CDR3 sequence reads: CASSIPTGQPQHF. The CDR3 DNA sequence: TGTGCCAGCAGTATTCCCACGGGTCAGCCCCAGCATTTT.

This chain joins TRBV4-2 and TRBJ2-2; 7 bases map to TRBD2. The CDR3 length is 19 residues. Germline trimming cut 0 bases from V and 1 base from J; bases unmatched to any gene: 11. CDR1 LGHNA and CDR2 YNFKEQ come from the germline V gene. In nucleotides, the CDR3 is TGTGCCAGCAGCCAAGATCGGGGGAGGGAACGGAGGAACACCGGGGAGCTGTTTTTT. Its protein is CASSQDRGRERRNTGELFF.

The chain's CDR3 is CASSASTGSSYNEQFF. The CDR3 region has the DNA TGTGCCAGCAGCGCTTCTACAGGGAGCTCCTACAATGAGCAGTTCTTC. The chain uses TRBV9 and TRBJ2-1, with D maybe TRBD1 (6 bases). This CDR3 spans 16 amino acids. The germline V gene has CDR1 SGDLS and CDR2 YYNGEE. Deletions cut 3 bases from V and 0 bases from J, with 13 bases between. The whole variable domain, remainder taken from reference TRBV9 and TRBJ2-1, is DSGVTQTPKHLITATGQRVTLRCSPRSGDLSVYWYQQSLDQGLQFLIQYYNGEERAKGNILERFSAQQFPDLHSELNLSSLELGDSALYFCASSASTGSSYNEQFFGPGTRLTVL.

The chain recombines TRBV19 with TRBJ1-4; D might be TRBD1 (6 bases). CDR1 is LNHDA, CDR2 SQIVND, per germline (reference sequence). V was shortened by 3 bases and J by 0 bases, with 14 bases between the two germline ends. The CDR3 has 17 residues. CDR3 in DNA: TGTGCCAGTAGTATTAGGACAGTAGGGGCAACTAATGAAAAACTGTTTTTT. This sequence encodes CASSIRTVGATNEKLFF. Looking up the rest from reference TRBV19 and TRBJ1-4 gives the full variable domain: DGGITQSPKYLFRKEGQNVTLSCEQNLNHDAMYWYRQDPGQGLRLIYYSQIVNDFQKGDIAEGYSVSREKKESFPLTVTSAQKNPTAFYLCASSIRTVGATNEKLFFGSGTQLSVL.

CDR3: CASKRRQGGYEQYF. The DNA for the CDR3 is TGTGCCAGCAAAAGGAGACAGGGGGGCTACGAGCAGTACTTC. The chain links TRBV27 to TRBJ2-7; 9 nucleotides line up with TRBD1. The V gene end was trimmed by 7 bases and the J gene end by 3 bases; junction bases not matched to a gene: 7. The germline V gene has CDR1 MNHEY and CDR2 SMNVEV (reference sequence). This CDR3 region has 14 residues.

This chain uses TRBV12-3 or TRBV12-4 with TRBJ2-3, with D possibly matching TRBD2 (5 bases). CDR3 size: 13 residues. V shed 8 bases and J shed 2 bases, with 11 bases lying between them. As DNA, the CDR3 is TGTGCCAGCGGACTCGGTTCCACAGATACGCAGTATTTT. It is translated as CASGLGSTDTQYF.

The chain is built from TRBV19 and TRBJ2-1; D possibly corresponds to TRBD2 (6 bases). CDR3 length: 15 residues. The V gene's germline CDR1 is LNHDA and CDR2 SQIVND (reference sequence). Trimming took off 3 bases at V and 7 bases at J, with 16 bases between the two ends. CDR3 bases: TGTGCCAGTAGTATTGGCCAGACTAGTCGGAATGAGCAGTTCTTC. It yields the protein CASSIGQTSRNEQFF.

This clone appeared a single time. The chain joins TRBV27 to TRBJ2-5; TRBD1 agrees at 9 bases. The V gene's germline CDR1 is MNHEY and CDR2 SMNVEV (reference sequence). V dropped 6 bases and J dropped 1; count of bases not matched to a gene: 3. The CDR3 contains 14 residues. Here the CDR3 DNA reads TGTGCCAGCAGCCGGGACAGGGTCCAAGAGACCCAGTACTTC. This codes for CASSRDRVQETQYF.